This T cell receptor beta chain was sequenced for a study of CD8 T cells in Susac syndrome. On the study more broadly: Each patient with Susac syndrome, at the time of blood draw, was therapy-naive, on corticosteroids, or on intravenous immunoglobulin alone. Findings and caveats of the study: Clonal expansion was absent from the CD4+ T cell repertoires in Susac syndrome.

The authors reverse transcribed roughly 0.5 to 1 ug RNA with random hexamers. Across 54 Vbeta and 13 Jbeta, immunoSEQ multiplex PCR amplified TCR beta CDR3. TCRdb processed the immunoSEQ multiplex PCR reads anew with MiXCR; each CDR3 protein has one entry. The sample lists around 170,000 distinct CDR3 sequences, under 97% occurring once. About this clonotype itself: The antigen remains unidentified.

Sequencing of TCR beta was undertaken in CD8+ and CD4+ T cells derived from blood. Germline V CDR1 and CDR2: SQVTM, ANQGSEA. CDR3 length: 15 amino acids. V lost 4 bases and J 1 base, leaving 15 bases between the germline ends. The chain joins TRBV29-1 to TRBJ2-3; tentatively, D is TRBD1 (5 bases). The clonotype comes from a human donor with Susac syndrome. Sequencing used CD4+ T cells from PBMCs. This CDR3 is CSVAAGSSGTDTQYF. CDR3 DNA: TGCAGCGTTGCGGCAGGGTCGTCGGGCACAGATACGCAGTATTTT.